The present T cell receptor beta chain was sequenced within a study of graft-versus-host responses after intestinal transplantation. Overall study: Recipients underwent multivisceral, liver-intestinal, or isolated intestinal transplants. Each patient got anti-thymocyte globulin induction, then tacrolimus and steroids for about 3 years.

Libraries were prepared by immunoSEQ multiplex PCR; TCRdb keeps only in-frame clonotypes and omits some of them. The sample carries roughly 29,000 clones, 85% to 95% recorded once. This clone was counted once. The sequenced sample was PBMCs, obtained 66 days after intestinal transplant. The receptor's source is a human patient who received an intestinal transplant, so some T cells may come from the graft donor.

The CDR3 DNA reads as TGTGCCAGCAGCCTAAGTGGGGCGGGATCCTACGAGCAGTACTTC. It codes for CASSLSGAGSYEQYF. The V call is TRBV11-2, the J call TRBJ2-7; weak D call: TRBD2 (6 bases). The CDR3 totals 15 residues. V shed 5 bases and J shed 1 base, with 15 bases lying between them. CDR1 is SGHAT and CDR2 is FQNNGV in the germline V gene.